The clone carrying this T cell receptor (beta chain) was seen more than once but under ten times. No antigen is known for it. A universal primer site came from template switching; cDNA carried unique molecular identifiers. MiXCR was run by TCRdb on the 5' RACE reads, yielding one entry per CDR3 protein. The sample has 540,000 or so distinct CDR3 sequences; around 22% are singletons. The J segment lost 5 bases and the V segment lost 4 bases, leaving 7 bases of the junction unmatched. This CDR3 spans 14 amino acids. This sample was taken from a study of identical twins. Findings and limits, study-wide: Twins' surplus sharing was weaker for beta out-of-frame sequences. Alpha sequences that were out-of-frame and twin-shared showed an excess of low generation probability.

This sample also belongs to another study, concerning yellow fever vaccine responses in identical twins.

Material for sequencing was CD4+ T cells sorted from blood. The clonotype originates from a young woman in good health. The chain uses TRBV12-3 or TRBV12-4 and TRBJ2-5; 7 bases match TRBD2. The CDR3 sequence is CASSSRTRGETQYF. CDR3 nucleotides: TGTGCCAGCAGTTCCAGGACTAGAGGGGAGACCCAGTACTTC.